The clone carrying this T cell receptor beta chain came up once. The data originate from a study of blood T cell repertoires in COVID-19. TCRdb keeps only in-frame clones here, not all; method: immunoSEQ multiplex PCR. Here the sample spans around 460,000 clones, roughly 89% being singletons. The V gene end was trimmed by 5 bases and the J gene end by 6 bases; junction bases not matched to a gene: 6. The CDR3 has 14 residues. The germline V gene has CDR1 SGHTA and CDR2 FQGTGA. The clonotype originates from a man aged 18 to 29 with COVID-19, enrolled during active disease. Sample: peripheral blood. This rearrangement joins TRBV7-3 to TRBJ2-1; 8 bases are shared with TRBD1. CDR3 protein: CASSPTGVINEQFF. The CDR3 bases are TGTGCCAGCAGCCCGACAGGGGTGATCAATGAGCAGTTCTTC.